These 13 T cell receptor beta chains originate from one sample sequenced in a study of blood T cell repertoires in COVID-19. Libraries were prepared by immunoSEQ multiplex PCR; TCRdb keeps only in-frame clonotypes and omits some of them. This sample has about 300,000 clones; around four fifths occur once, and the top ten carry 0.95% to 1.5%. Sequencing was performed on peripheral blood. The receptors were sampled from a woman aged 45 to 65 with acute or convalescent COVID-19.

V and J are TRBV5-1 and TRBJ1-2; TRBD1 is a possible D gene (5 bases). Trimming removed 1 base from V and 5 bases from J, with 12 bases in between. Germline V lookup: CDR1 SGHRS, CDR2 YFSETQ. This CDR3 has 14 amino acids. CDR3 loop: CASSLRGPGYGYTF. DNA of the CDR3: TGCGCCAGCAGCTTGAGGGGTCCGGGTTATGGCTACACCTTC.

The chain is built from TRBV24-1 and TRBJ2-1, with 7 bases lining up with TRBD2. The CDR3 length is 16 residues. J gave up 8 bases and V 4 bases, and 13 bases lay outside the gene matches. Germline V gene sequence: CDR1 KGHDR, CDR2 SFDVKD. The CDR3 bases are TGTGCCACCAGTGACCCCGGACTAGTAGTGGGGCATGAGCAGTTCTTC. This codes for CATSDPGLVVGHEQFF.

This clone was detected only once. The chain couples TRBV7-2 to TRBJ2-2; tentatively, D is TRBD2 (7 bases). V was clipped by 1 base and J by 7 bases, with 10 bases between them. The CDR3 is 14 residues long. Germline V gene lookup returns CDR1 SGHTA and CDR2 FQGNSA. The CDR3 sequence is CASSLVGGRGELFF. CDR3 nucleotides: TGTGCCAGCAGCTTAGTGGGGGGGCGCGGGGAGCTGTTTTTT.

The gene calls are TRBV24-1 and TRBJ1-5; D gene uncertain. V shed 10 bases and J shed 3 bases, with 12 bases lying between them. CDR1 and CDR2 from the germline V gene are KGHDR and SFDVKD. This CDR3 region has 13 residues. CDR3 in DNA: TGTGCCACTGGGTGGGCGAACAATCAGCCCCAGCATTTT. Translated, it gives CATGWANNQPQHF.

This clone was seen a handful of times. The chain couples TRBV3-1 (or the pseudogene TRBV3-2) to TRBJ1-2; no clear D gene. The CDR3 runs 17 residues. V was clipped by 3 bases and J by 1 base, with 18 bases between them. Germline loops: CDR1 LGHDT, CDR2 YNNKEL (reference sequence). The CDR3 loop reads CASSHWKSAENNYGYTF. DNA for the CDR3: TGTGCCAGCAGCCATTGGAAGTCAGCGGAAAATAACTATGGCTACACCTTC.

The rearrangement joins TRBV3-1 (or the pseudogene TRBV3-2) to TRBJ1-2; the D gene is possibly TRBD1 (5 bases). The V and J ends lost 2 bases and 8 bases respectively, with 24 bases between them. Germline-derived CDR1 and CDR2 are LGHDT and YNNKEL (reference sequence). The CDR3 is 17 residues long. CDR3 in amino acids: CASSQPGTPRTLCGYTF. The CDR3 DNA follows: TGTGCCAGCAGCCAACCAGGGACTCCTCGGACCCTCTGCGGCTACACCTTC.

This chain joins TRBV24-1 and TRBJ2-3, with 14 bases identical to TRBD2. Germline CDR1 is KGHDR and CDR2 is SFDVKD. J gave up 6 bases and V 2 bases, and 9 bases lay outside the gene matches. This CDR3 is 18 amino acids long. CDR3: CATSDSGTSGSISDTQYF. In DNA form, the CDR3 reads TGTGCCACCAGTGATTCGGGGACTAGCGGGAGTATATCGGATACGCAGTATTTT.

The chain links TRBV5-1 to TRBJ1-4; D gene uncertain. Between the trimmed V and J ends, which lost 5 bases and 0 bases, there was a span of 8 bases. Per germline, CDR1 SGHRS and CDR2 YFSETQ. This CDR3 contains 14 residues. CDR3 in amino acids: CASREGSTNEKLFF. The CDR3 DNA reads TGCGCCAGCAGGGAGGGTTCAACTAATGAAAAACTGTTTTTT.

The V and J genes are TRBV5-1 and TRBJ1-2; possible D gene TRBD1, 6 bases. Germline CDR1 reads SGHRS; CDR2 reads YFSETQ. The CDR3 is 14 amino acids. V lost 4 bases to trimming and J lost 1 base, with 11 bases between them. CDR3 sequence reads: CASSPTGFNYGYTF. Here the CDR3 DNA reads TGCGCCAGCAGCCCGACAGGCTTTAACTATGGCTACACCTTC.

The V call is TRBV4-2, the J call TRBJ1-5; D may be TRBD1 (5 bases). There are 15 residues in the CDR3. Germline V gene lookup returns CDR1 LGHNA and CDR2 YNFKEQ. The V gene lost 0 bases and the J gene lost 1 base, with 7 bases spanning the gap. DNA for the CDR3: TGTGCCAGCAGCCAAGAGCGGGGGAGCAATCAGCCCCAGCATTTT. Translation: CASSQERGSNQPQHF.

This clone was counted between two and nine times. This chain links TRBV12-5 with TRBJ2-5; 13 bases map to TRBD2. Germline V lookup: CDR1 LGHNT, CDR2 FRNRAP. This CDR3 spans 15 amino acids. Trimming removed 6 bases from V and 5 bases from J; junction bases left unmatched: 6. CDR3: CASGSGLAGDETQYF. Written as DNA, the CDR3 is TGTGCTAGTGGCTCCGGACTAGCGGGAGACGAGACCCAGTACTTC.

This clone was picked up a small number of times. The rearrangement joins TRBV20-1 to TRBJ1-2; D is unresolved. The CDR3 extends over 13 amino acids. Trimming stripped 3 bases from V and 2 bases from J, with 10 bases between. From germline, CDR1 is DFQATT and CDR2 SNEGSKA (reference sequence). CDR3 amino acids: CSASGRANYGYTF. CDR3 DNA: TGCAGTGCTAGTGGGAGGGCAAACTATGGCTACACCTTC.

The chain carries TRBV6-6 and TRBJ1-1; the D gene is possibly TRBD1 (6 bases). The CDR3 runs 14 residues. Per germline, CDR1 MNHNY and CDR2 SVGAGI (reference sequence). Trimming took 5 bases from V and 7 from J, leaving 17 bases between them. In nucleotides, the CDR3 is TGTGCCAGCAGTCTTCGAACCGGGACACTTGAAGCTTTCTTT. This codes for CASSLRTGTLEAFF.